A selection of T cell receptor beta chains follows, all from one sample in a study of immune evolution from preneoplasia to lung adenocarcinoma. The repertoire was sequenced with immunoSEQ multiplex PCR; TCRdb's copy has only in-frame clones and lacks some. The sample shows approximately 4,400 clones, around four fifths of them seen only once. The sample was FFPE lung adenocarcinoma in situ tissue. The receptors derive from a person aged 55-79 years with lung adenocarcinoma. The CDR3 runs from the conserved cysteine through the conserved F or W. Fields, in order: CDR3 length, clone size, V gene, J gene, D gene, CDR3 protein, CDR3 DNA. A D gene is named only where the DNA matches it firmly. The size field is filled for only some rows; it gives once, few, many or a size class.

len: 14; abundance: .; v_gene: TRBV5-1; j_gene: TRBJ2-3; d_gene: .; CDR3aa: CASSLVGSADTQYF; CDR3nt: TGCGCCAGCAGCTTGGTAGGGAGCGCAGATACGCAGTATTTT
len: 12; abundance: .; v_gene: TRBV7-9; j_gene: TRBJ2-3; d_gene: .; CDR3aa: CASSFGTDTQYF; CDR3nt: TGTGCCAGCAGCTTCGGCACAGATACGCAGTATTTT
len: 13; abundance: .; v_gene: TRBV7-9; j_gene: TRBJ1-1; d_gene: .; CDR3aa: CASSLLMNTEAFF; CDR3nt: TGTGCCAGCAGCTTACTGATGAACACTGAAGCTTTCTTT
len: 14; abundance: .; v_gene: TRBV11-2; j_gene: TRBJ2-7; d_gene: TRBD1; CDR3aa: CASSPIQGAYEQYF; CDR3nt: TGTGCCAGCAGCCCAATACAGGGGGCCTACGAGCAGTACTTC
len: 15; abundance: once; v_gene: TRBV7-6; j_gene: TRBJ2-7; d_gene: TRBD2; CDR3aa: CASSLAGGSSYEQYF; CDR3nt: TGTGCCAGCAGCCTGGCCGGGGGGAGCTCCTACGAGCAGTACTTC
len: 13; abundance: once; v_gene: TRBV10-1; j_gene: TRBJ2-1; d_gene: TRBD1; CDR3aa: CASSAGQYNEQFF; CDR3nt: TGCGCCAGCAGTGCGGGACAGTACAATGAGCAGTTCTTC
len: 15; abundance: .; v_gene: TRBV6-1; j_gene: TRBJ1-5; d_gene: .; CDR3aa: CASSPSADSNQPQHF; CDR3nt: TGTGCCAGCAGCCCTTCGGCAGATAGCAATCAGCCCCAGCATTTT
len: 15; abundance: .; v_gene: TRBV5-1; j_gene: TRBJ2-1; d_gene: TRBD2; CDR3aa: CASSLGSGTINEQFF; CDR3nt: TGCGCCAGCAGCTTGGGTAGCGGGACCATCAATGAGCAGTTCTTC
len: 15; abundance: .; v_gene: TRBV11-2; j_gene: TRBJ2-2; d_gene: TRBD1; CDR3aa: CASSWTGASTGELFF; CDR3nt: TGTGCCAGCAGCTGGACAGGGGCTTCCACCGGGGAGCTGTTTTTT
len: 11; abundance: .; v_gene: TRBV28; j_gene: TRBJ1-5; d_gene: .; CDR3aa: CASSGARPQHF; CDR3nt: TGTGCCAGCAGTGGGGCGCGGCCCCAGCATTTT
len: 17; abundance: .; v_gene: TRBV7-8; j_gene: TRBJ2-7; d_gene: TRBD1; CDR3aa: CASSPRGTGGIENEQYF; CDR3nt: TGTGCCAGCAGCCCCCGAGGAACAGGGGGTATAGAAAACGAGCAGTACTTC
len: 13; abundance: .; v_gene: TRBV7-9; j_gene: TRBJ1-4; d_gene: .; CDR3aa: CASSLRGDEKLFF; CDR3nt: TGTGCCAGCAGCTTAAGGGGTGATGAAAAACTGTTTTTT
len: 13; abundance: .; v_gene: TRBV29-1; j_gene: TRBJ1-2; d_gene: TRBD1; CDR3aa: CSVEAQGAIGYTF; CDR3nt: TGCAGCGTTGAAGCCCAGGGGGCCATCGGCTACACCTTC
len: 17; abundance: .; v_gene: TRBV19; j_gene: TRBJ1-5; d_gene: .; CDR3aa: CASSMQGMEGYGQPQHF; CDR3nt: TGTGCCAGTAGTATGCAGGGGATGGAAGGATACGGTCAGCCCCAGCATTTT
len: 14; abundance: few; v_gene: TRBV27; j_gene: TRBJ2-7; d_gene: .; CDR3aa: CASSFTGLGYEQYF; CDR3nt: TGTGCCAGCAGTTTTACAGGCTTGGGGTACGAGCAGTACTTC
len: 15; abundance: few; v_gene: TRBV7-3; j_gene: TRBJ1-4; d_gene: .; CDR3aa: CASSPSGTLGEKLFF; CDR3nt: TGTGCCAGCAGCCCCTCCGGGACACTGGGTGAAAAACTGTTTTTT
len: 18; abundance: .; v_gene: TRBV28; j_gene: TRBJ1-6; d_gene: TRBD1; CDR3aa: CASSLSPGQGASRSPLHF; CDR3nt: TGTGCCAGCAGTCTCTCCCCGGGACAGGGGGCGTCGAGGTCACCCCTCCACTTT
len: 14; abundance: .; v_gene: TRBV5-1; j_gene: TRBJ2-1; d_gene: TRBD2; CDR3aa: CASSLVAGVNEQFF; CDR3nt: TGCGCCAGCAGCTTGGTAGCGGGGGTCAATGAGCAGTTCTTC
len: 14; abundance: .; v_gene: TRBV10-3; j_gene: TRBJ2-7; d_gene: .; CDR3aa: CAISESTQAYEQYF; CDR3nt: TGTGCCATCAGTGAGTCAACCCAAGCCTACGAGCAGTACTTC
len: 12; abundance: .; v_gene: TRBV5-4; j_gene: TRBJ1-2; d_gene: .; CDR3aa: CASSFNDYGYTF; CDR3nt: TGTGCCAGCAGCTTTAATGACTATGGCTACACCTTC
len: 14; abundance: .; v_gene: TRBV5-1; j_gene: TRBJ2-5; d_gene: .; CDR3aa: CASRQEGVGETQYF; CDR3nt: TGCGCCAGCAGACAGGAGGGGGTCGGAGAGACCCAGTACTTC
len: 15; abundance: .; v_gene: TRBV30; j_gene: TRBJ1-1; d_gene: .; CDR3aa: CAWSAAARLGTEAFF; CDR3nt: TGTGCCTGGAGTGCGGCAGCCCGTTTGGGGACTGAAGCTTTCTTT
len: 13; abundance: once; v_gene: TRBV29-1; j_gene: TRBJ1-1; d_gene: .; CDR3aa: CSVEVESGSEAFF; CDR3nt: TGCAGCGTTGAAGTAGAGTCGGGTTCTGAAGCTTTCTTT
len: 19; abundance: few; v_gene: TRBV7-6; j_gene: TRBJ2-2; d_gene: TRBD2; CDR3aa: CASSQSSRTSGGNTGELFF; CDR3nt: TGTGCCAGCAGCCAGAGTAGTCGGACTAGCGGGGGAAACACCGGGGAGCTGTTTTTT